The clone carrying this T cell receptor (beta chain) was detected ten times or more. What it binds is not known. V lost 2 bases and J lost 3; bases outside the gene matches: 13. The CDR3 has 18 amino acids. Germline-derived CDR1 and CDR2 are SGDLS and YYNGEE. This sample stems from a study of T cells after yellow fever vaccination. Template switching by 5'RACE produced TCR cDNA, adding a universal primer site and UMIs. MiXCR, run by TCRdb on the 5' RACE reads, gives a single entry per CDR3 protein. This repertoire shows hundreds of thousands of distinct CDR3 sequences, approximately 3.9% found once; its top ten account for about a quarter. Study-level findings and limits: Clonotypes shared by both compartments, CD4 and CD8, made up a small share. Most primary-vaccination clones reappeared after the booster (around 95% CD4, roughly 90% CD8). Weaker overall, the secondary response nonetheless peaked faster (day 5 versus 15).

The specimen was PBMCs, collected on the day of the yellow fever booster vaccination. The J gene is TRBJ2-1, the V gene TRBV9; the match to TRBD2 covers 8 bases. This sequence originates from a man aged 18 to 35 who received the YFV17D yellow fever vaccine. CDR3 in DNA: TGTGCCAGCAGCGTCGGGCGGGGGGCCACCTTTAACTACAATGAGCAGTTCTTC. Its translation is CASSVGRGATFNYNEQFF.